This TCR beta chain emerged from a study of T cells in Graves' hyperthyroidism and ophthalmopathy. The junction had 4 bases not matched to a gene; V was cut back by 4 bases and J by 3 bases. CDR3 length: 16 residues. Germline CDR1 reads ENHRY; CDR2 reads SYGVKD. This clonotype has ten or more counts. The CDR3 regions of TCR beta were amplified from RNA transcripts. TCR CDR3 underwent first-round RT-PCR with the HTBI primer set. TCRdb itself ran the multiplex PCR reads through MiXCR, one entry per CDR3 protein. The data contain about 480,000 distinct CDR3 sequences, approximately 25% of them singletons.

This chain connects TRBV10-3 to TRBJ2-5, with 14 nucleotides matching TRBD2. The sequenced sample was blood. This TCR was sampled from a woman younger than 45 with Graves' ophthalmopathy. The CDR3 DNA is TGTGCCATCAGTGCCGGGACTAGCGGGGGCGAAGAGACCCAGTACTTC. Its protein is CAISAGTSGGEETQYF.